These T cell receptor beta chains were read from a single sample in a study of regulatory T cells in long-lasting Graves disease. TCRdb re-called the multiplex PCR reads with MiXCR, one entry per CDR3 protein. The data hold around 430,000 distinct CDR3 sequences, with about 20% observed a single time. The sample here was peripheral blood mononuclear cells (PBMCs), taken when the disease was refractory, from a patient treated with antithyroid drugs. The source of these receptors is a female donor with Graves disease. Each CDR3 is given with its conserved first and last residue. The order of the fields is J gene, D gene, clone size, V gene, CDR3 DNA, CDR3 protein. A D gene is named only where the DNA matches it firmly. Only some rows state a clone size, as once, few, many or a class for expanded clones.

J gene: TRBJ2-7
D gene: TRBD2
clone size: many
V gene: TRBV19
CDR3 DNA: TGTGCCAGTAGTATTGGACTAGCGGGATCCTACGAGCAGTACTTC
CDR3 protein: CASSIGLAGSYEQYF

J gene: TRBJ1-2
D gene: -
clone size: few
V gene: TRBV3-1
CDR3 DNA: TGTGCCAGCAGTCGGGGGACGGGATGGGGCTACACCTTC
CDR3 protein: CASSRGTGWGYTF

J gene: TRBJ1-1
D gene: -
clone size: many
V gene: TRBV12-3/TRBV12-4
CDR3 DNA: TGTGCCAGCAGCCCCCCAACTCGTGGCACTGAAGCTTTCTTT
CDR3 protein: CASSPPTRGTEAFF

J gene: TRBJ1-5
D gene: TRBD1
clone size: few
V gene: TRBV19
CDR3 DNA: TGTGCCAGTAGTATTCGGGACAGGGAGTTAAGGAGCAATCAGCCCCAGCATTTT
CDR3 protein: CASSIRDRELRSNQPQHF

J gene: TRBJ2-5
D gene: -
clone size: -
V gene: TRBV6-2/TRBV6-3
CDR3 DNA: TGTGCCTCCCGGGGGGCAGGTGTGACCCAGTACTTC
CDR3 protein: CASRGAGVTQYF

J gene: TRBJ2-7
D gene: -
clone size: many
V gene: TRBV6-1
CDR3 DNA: TGTGCCAGCAGTAACAGGGACTGGGACTACGAGCAGTACTTC
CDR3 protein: CASSNRDWDYEQYF

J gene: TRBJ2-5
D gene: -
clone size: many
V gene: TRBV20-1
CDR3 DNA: TGCAGTGTCACTTCCGTGGATCCAGAGACCCAGTACTTC
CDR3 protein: CSVTSVDPETQYF

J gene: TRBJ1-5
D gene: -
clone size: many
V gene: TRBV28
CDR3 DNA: TGTGCCAGCAGTTGGGGTATCGGTCAGCCCCAGCATTTT
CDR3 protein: CASSWGIGQPQHF

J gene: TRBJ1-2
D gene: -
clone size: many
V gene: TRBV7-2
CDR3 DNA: TGTGCCAGCAGCCCGGCCCCGGGCAACTATGGCTACACCTTC
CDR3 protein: CASSPAPGNYGYTF

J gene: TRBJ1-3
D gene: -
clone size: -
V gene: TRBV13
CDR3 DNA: TGTGCCAGCAGCTCCTTGGGGGGTGGAAACACCATATATTTT
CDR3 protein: CASSSLGGGNTIYF

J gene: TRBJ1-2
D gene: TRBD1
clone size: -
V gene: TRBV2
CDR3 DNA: TGTGCCAGCAGGGAACAGGGGGCTAGTGGCTACACCTTC
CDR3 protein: CASREQGASGYTF

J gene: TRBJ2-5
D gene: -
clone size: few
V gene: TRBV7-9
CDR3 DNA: TGTGCCAGCAGCTTATACCTACAAGAGACCCAGTACTTC
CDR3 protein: CASSLYLQETQYF

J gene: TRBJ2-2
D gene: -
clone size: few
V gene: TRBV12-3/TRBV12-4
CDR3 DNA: TGTGCCAGCATGTGGGGGGTTAACACCGGGGAGCTGTTTTTT
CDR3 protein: CASMWGVNTGELFF

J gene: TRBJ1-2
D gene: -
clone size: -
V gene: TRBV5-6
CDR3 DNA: TGTGCCAGCAGCTTTAACGACTATGGCTACACCTTC
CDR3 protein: CASSFNDYGYTF

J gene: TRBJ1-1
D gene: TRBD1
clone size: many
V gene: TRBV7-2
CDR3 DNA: TGTGCCAGCAGCTTAGGCGGACAGGGCGGAGAAGCTTTCTTT
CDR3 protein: CASSLGGQGGEAFF

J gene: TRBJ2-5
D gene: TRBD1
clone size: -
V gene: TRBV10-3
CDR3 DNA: TGTGCCATCAGTGACCCCCAGGGGGCGGTCGGAAGACAAGAGACCCAGTACTTC
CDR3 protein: CAISDPQGAVGRQETQYF

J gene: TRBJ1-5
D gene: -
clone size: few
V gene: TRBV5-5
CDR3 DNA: TGTGCCAGCAGCTTGGCTGTATTTGCTCAGCCCCAGCATTTT
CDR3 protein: CASSLAVFAQPQHF

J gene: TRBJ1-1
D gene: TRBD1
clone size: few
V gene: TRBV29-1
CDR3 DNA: TGCAGCGTTGAGGAAACGGGACAGTCGAACACTGAAGCTTTCTTT
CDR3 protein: CSVEETGQSNTEAFF

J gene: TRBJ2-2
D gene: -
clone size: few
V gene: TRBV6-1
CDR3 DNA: TGTGCCAGCAGTGAAGTGTTAATGGGGGCGAACACCGGGGAGCTGTTTTTT
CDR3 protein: CASSEVLMGANTGELFF

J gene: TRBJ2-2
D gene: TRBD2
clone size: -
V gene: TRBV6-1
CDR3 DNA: TGTGCCAGCAGTGAAGGCCTAGCGGGAACGGGGTCCACCGGGGAGCTGTTTTTT
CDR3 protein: CASSEGLAGTGSTGELFF

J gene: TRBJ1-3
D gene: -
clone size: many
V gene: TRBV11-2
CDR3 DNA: TGTGCCAGCAGCTTACTCGGGCTAAGCTCTGGAAACACCATATATTTT
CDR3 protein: CASSLLGLSSGNTIYF

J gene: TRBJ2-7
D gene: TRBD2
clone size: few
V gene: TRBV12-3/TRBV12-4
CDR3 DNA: TGTGCCAGCAGTCGGGGGGACGGGCGTTTAATTGGCTCCTACGAGCAGTACTTC
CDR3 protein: CASSRGDGRLIGSYEQYF

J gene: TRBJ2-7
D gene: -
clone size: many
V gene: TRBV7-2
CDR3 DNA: TGTGCCAGCAGCTTAAGCCCGGGCCTTGGCGAGCAGTACTTC
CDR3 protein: CASSLSPGLGEQYF

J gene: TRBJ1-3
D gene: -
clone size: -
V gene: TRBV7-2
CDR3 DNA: TGTGCCAGCAGCTTAATGTATTTGGGGGGCTCTGGAAACACCATATATTTT
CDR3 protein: CASSLMYLGGSGNTIYF

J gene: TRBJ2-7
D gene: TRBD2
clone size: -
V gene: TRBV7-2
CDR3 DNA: TGTGCCAGCAGCTTAGTGGGAGGGGACTACGAGCAGTACTTC
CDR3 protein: CASSLVGGDYEQYF

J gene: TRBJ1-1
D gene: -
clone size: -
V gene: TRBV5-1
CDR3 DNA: TGCGCCAGCAGCTTGGAAATCCAAGGGACACCAGCTTTCTTT
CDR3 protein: CASSLEIQGTPAFF

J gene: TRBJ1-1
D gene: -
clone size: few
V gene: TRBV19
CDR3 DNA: TGTGCCAGTCGGACAGTATCACTTATGAACACTGAAGCTTTCTTT
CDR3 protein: CASRTVSLMNTEAFF

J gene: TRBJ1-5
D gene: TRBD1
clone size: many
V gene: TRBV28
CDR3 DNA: TGTGCCAGCAGACCTGGACAGGGCCTCAATCAGCCCCAGCATTTT
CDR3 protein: CASRPGQGLNQPQHF

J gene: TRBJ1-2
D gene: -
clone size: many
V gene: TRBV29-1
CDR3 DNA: TGCAGCGTCGGCCCCGCAGGGGAAATTTGGTCCAACTATGGCTACACCTTC
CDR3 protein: CSVGPAGEIWSNYGYTF

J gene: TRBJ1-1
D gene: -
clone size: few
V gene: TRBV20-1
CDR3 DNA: TGCAGTGCTAGAGAACTGGGCAAGGAGTCAGGAGAAGCTTTCTTT
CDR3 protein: CSARELGKESGEAFF

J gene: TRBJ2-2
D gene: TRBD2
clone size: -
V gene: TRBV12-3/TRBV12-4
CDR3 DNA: TGTGCCAGCAGTTTAGATCGGGGGGGCGGCACCGGGGAGCTGTTTTTT
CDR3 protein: CASSLDRGGGTGELFF

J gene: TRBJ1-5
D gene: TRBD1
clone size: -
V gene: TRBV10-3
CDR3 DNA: TGTGCCAATAGACAGGGGCTAGGTCAGCCCCAGCATTTT
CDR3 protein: CANRQGLGQPQHF

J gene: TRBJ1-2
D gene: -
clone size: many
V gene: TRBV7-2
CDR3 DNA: TGTGCCAGCAGACAACTCTATGGCTACACCTTC
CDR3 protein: CASRQLYGYTF

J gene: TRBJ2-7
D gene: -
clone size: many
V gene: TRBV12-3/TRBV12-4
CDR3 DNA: TGTGCCAGCAGTAACGGGGGAAGGGGGGGGTACGAGCAGTACTTC
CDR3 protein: CASSNGGRGGYEQYF

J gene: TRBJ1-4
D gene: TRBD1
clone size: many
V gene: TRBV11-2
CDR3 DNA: TGTGCCAGCAGCCCGGACAGGTTTACTGAAAAACTGTTTTTT
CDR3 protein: CASSPDRFTEKLFF

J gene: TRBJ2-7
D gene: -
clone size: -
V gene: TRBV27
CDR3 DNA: TGTGCCAGCAGTTTATTGCGGGACATCTACCACGAGCAGTACTTC
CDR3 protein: CASSLLRDIYHEQYF

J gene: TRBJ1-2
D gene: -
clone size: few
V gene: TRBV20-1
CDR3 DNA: TGCAGTGCCCCAATGAACTATGGCTACACCTTC
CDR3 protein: CSAPMNYGYTF

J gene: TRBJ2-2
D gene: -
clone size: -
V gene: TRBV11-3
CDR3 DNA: TGTGCCAGCAGCTTAGTTCCGGGGGCGGACACCGGGGAGCTGTTTTTT
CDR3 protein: CASSLVPGADTGELFF

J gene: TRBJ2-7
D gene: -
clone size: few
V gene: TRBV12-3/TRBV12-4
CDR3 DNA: TGTGCCAGCAGTCCCGACAGCCGAGAGCAGTACTTC
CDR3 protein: CASSPDSREQYF

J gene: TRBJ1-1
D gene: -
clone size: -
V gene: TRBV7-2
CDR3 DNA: TGTGCCAGCAGCACACCTCGAGAGGGTTTTCTCATGAACACTGAAGCTTTCTTT
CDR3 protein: CASSTPREGFLMNTEAFF

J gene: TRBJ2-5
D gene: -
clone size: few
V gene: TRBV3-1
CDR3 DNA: TGTGCCAGCAGCCCCCGACAGTTCCAAGAGACCCAGTACTTC
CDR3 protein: CASSPRQFQETQYF

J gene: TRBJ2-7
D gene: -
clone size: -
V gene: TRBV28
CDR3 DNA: TGTGCCACCCCAGGGGAGGGGACGAAGGGGAACGACGAGCAGTACTTC
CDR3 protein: CATPGEGTKGNDEQYF

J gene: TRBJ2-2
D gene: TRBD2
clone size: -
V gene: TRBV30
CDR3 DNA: TGTGCCTTGGGACTAGCGGGAGTTGGCACCGGGGAGCTGTTTTTT
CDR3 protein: CALGLAGVGTGELFF

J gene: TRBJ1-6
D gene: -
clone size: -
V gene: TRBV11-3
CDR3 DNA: TGTGCCAGCAGCCACGGGCGGTTTTGGACTTCACCCCTCCACTTT
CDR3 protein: CASSHGRFWTSPLHF

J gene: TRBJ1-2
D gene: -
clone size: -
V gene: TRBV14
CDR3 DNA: TGTGCCAGCAGCCAAGCAGGGGCTGGGAGCTACACCTTC
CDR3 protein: CASSQAGAGSYTF

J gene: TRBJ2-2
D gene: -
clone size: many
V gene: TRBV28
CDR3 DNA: TGTGCCAGCCGTCCCGGGACAACCGAGACCGGGGAGCTGTTTTTT
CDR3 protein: CASRPGTTETGELFF

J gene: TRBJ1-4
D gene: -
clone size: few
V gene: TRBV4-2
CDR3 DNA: TGTGCCAGCAGCCAACGCCGGGACGGCGAAGAAAAACTGTTTTTT
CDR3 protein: CASSQRRDGEEKLFF

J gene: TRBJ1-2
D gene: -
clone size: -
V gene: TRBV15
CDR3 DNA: TGTGCCACCAGCAGACCAAGGTCTGAGGCCTATGGCTACACCTTC
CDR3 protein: CATSRPRSEAYGYTF

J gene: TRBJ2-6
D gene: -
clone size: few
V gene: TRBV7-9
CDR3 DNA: TGTGCCAGCAGCTTAGCGGCTTCTGGGGCCAACGTCCTGACTTTC
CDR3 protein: CASSLAASGANVLTF

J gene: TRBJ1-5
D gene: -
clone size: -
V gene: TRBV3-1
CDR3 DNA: TGTGCCAGCAGCCAAGGCGACACCAATCAGCCCCAGCATTTT
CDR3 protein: CASSQGDTNQPQHF

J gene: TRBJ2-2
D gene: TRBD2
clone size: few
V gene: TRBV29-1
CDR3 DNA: TGCAGCGTTGCAGGACGGGGGGACACCGGGGAGCTGTTTTTT
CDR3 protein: CSVAGRGDTGELFF

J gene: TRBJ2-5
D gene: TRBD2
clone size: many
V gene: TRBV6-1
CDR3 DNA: TGTGCCAGCAGCCCCTACGTCGCTAGCGGCCAAGAGACCCAGTACTTC
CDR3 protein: CASSPYVASGQETQYF

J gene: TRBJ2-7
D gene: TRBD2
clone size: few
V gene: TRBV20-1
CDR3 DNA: TGCAGTGCTAGAGCTCTAGCGGGGGACTCCTACGAGCAGTACTTC
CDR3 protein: CSARALAGDSYEQYF

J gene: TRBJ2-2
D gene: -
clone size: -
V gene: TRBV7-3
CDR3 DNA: TGTGCCAGCAGCCCTCAGGAGGGCGCCGGGGAGCTGTTTTTT
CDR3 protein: CASSPQEGAGELFF

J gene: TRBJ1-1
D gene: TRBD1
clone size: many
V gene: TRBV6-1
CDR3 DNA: TGTGCCAGCAGTGACAGGGGGACAGGGAGGACTGAAGCTTTCTTT
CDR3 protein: CASSDRGTGRTEAFF